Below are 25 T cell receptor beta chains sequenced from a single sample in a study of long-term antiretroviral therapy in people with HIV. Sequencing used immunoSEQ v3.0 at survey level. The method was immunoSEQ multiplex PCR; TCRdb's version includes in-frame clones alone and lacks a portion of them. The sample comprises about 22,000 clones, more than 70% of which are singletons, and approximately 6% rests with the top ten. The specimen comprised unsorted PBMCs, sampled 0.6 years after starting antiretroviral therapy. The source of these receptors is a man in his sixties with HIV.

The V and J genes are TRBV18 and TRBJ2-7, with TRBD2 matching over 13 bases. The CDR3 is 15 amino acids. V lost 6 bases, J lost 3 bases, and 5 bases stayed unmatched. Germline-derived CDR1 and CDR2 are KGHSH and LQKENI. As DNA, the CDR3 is TGTGCCAGCTCCACCGGGACTAGCGGGAACTACGAGCAGTACTTC. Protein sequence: CASSTGTSGNYEQYF. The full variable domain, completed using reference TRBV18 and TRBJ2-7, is NAGVMQNPRHLVRRRGQEARLRCSPMKGHSHVYWYRQLPEEGLKFMVYLQKENIIDESGMPKERFSAEFPKEGPSILRIQQVVRGDSAAYFCASSTGTSGNYEQYFGPGTRLTVT.

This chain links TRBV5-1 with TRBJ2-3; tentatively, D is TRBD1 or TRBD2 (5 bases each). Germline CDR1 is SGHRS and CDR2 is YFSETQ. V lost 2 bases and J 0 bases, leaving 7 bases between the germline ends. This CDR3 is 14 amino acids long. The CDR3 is CASSLGTSTDTQYF. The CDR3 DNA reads TGCGCCAGCAGCTTAGGGACCAGCACAGATACGCAGTATTTT.

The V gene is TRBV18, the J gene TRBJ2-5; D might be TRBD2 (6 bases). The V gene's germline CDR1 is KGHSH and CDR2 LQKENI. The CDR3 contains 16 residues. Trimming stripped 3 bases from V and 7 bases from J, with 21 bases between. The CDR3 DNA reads TGTGCCAGCTCACCCTCGGGACTTTTTAACGGCGGGACCCAGTACTTC. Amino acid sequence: CASSPSGLFNGGTQYF.

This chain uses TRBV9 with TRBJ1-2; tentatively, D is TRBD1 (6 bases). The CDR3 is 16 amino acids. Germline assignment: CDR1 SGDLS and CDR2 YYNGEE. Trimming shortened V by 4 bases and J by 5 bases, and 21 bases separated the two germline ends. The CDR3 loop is CASSQAITTGQYGYTF. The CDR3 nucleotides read TGTGCCAGCAGCCAAGCTATAACGACAGGACAATATGGCTACACCTTC.

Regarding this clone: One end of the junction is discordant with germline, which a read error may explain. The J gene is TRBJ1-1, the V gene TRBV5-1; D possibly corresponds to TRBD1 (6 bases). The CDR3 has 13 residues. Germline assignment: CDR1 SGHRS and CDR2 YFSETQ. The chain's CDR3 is CASSLRDTVQSTF. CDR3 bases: TGCGCCAGCAGCCTCCGGGACACGGTCCAATCGACCTTT.

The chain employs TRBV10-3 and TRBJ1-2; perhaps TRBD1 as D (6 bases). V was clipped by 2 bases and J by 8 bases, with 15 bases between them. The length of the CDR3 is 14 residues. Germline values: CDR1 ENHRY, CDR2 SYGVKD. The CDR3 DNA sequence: TGTGCCATCAGTGAGGGAGTGGACAGCCGGGGCTACACCTTC. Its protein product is CAISEGVDSRGYTF.

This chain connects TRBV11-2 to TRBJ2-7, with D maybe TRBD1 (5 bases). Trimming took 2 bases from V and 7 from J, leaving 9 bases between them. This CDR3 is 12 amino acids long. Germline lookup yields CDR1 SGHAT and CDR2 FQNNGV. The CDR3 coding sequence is TGTGCCAGCAGCTTATCTAGGGGTGAGCAGTACTTC. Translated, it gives CASSLSRGEQYF.

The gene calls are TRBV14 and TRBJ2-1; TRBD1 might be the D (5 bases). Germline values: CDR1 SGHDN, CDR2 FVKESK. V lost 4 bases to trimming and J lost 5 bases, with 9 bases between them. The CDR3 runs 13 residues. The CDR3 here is CASSPTVHNEQFF. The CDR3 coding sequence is TGTGCCAGCAGCCCGACAGTACACAATGAGCAGTTCTTC.

Here the CDR3 DNA reads TGTGCCAGCAGCTTGGGGGCAGGGGGCCGCACAGATACGCAGTATTTT. This gives the protein CASSLGAGGRTDTQYF. The chain uses TRBV5-4 and TRBJ2-3; 8 nucleotides agree with TRBD1. The CDR3 has 16 amino acids. The V gene end was trimmed by 0 bases and the J gene end by 1 base; junction bases not matched to a gene: 4. Germline V lookup: CDR1 SGHNT, CDR2 YYREEE (reference sequence).

In DNA, the CDR3 is TGTGCCAGCAGCTTGGACAGGGACGATAGTTCACCCCTCCACTTT. It is translated as CASSLDRDDSSPLHF. V gene TRBV7-2 combines with J gene TRBJ1-6; 8 bases are a match to TRBD1. The CDR3 length is 15 residues. Germline V gives CDR1 SGHTA, CDR2 FQGNSA. The trim removed 3 bases at V and 9 bases at J, leaving 7 bases unmatched.

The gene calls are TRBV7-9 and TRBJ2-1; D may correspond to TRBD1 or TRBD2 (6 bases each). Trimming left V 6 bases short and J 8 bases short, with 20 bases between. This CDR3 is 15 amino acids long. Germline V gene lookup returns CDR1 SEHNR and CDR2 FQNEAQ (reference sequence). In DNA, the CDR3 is TGTGCCAGCAGTCAAGAAACAGGGAGGTTCCATGAGCAGTTCTTC. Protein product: CASSQETGRFHEQFF.

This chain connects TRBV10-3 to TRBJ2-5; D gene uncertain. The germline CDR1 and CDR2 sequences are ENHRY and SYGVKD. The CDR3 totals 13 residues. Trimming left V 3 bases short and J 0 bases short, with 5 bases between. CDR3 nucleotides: TGTGCCATCAGTGATGGGTACCAAGAGACCCAGTACTTC. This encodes CAISDGYQETQYF.

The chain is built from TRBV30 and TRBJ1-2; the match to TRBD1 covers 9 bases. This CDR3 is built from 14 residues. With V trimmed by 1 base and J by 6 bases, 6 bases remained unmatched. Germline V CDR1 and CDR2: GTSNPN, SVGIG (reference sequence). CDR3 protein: CAWSGLGTGNGYTF. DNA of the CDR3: TGTGCCTGGAGTGGACTAGGGACAGGGAATGGCTACACCTTC.

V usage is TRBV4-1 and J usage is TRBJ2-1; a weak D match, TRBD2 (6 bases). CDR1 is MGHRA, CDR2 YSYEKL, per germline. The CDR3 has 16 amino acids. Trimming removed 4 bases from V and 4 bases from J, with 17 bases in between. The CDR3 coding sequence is TGCGCCAGCAGCCCTCGCGGGAACCCGACTTACAATGAGCAGTTCTTC. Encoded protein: CASSPRGNPTYNEQFF.

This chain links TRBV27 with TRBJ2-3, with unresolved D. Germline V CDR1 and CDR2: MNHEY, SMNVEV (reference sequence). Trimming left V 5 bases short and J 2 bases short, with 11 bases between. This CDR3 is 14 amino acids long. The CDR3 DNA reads TGTGCCAGCAGTCGCCGGGCATCCACAGATACGCAGTATTTT. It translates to CASSRRASTDTQYF.

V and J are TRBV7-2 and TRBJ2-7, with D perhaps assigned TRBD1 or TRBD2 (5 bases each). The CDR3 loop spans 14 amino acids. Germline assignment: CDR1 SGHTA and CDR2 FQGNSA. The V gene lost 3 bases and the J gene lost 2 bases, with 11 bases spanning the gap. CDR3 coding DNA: TGTGCCAGCAGCTTCTCTTGGGGACCCTACGAGCAGTACTTC. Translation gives CASSFSWGPYEQYF.

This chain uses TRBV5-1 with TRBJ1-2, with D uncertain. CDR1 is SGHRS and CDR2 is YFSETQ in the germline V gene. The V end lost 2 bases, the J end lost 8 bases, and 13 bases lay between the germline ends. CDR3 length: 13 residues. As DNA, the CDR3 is TGCGCCAGCAGCTTATTAGAGGAGGCGGGCTACACCTTC. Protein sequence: CASSLLEEAGYTF.

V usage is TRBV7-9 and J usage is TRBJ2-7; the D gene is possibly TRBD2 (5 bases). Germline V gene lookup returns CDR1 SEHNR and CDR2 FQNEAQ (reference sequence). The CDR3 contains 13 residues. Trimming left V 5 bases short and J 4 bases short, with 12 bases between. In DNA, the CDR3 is TGTGCCAGCAGCCTCGGGGTACGTTACGAGCAGTACTTC. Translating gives CASSLGVRYEQYF.

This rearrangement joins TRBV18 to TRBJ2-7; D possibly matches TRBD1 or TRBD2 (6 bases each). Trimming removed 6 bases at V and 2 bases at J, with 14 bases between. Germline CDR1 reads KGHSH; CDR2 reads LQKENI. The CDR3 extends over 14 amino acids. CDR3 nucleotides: TGTGCCAGCTCGGACACCGGGGGCCCCTACGAGCAGTACTTC. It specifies CASSDTGGPYEQYF.

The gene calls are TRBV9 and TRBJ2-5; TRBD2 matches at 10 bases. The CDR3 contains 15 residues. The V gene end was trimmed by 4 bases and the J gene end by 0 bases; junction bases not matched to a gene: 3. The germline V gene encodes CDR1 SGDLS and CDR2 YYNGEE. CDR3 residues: CASSLAGEYQETQYF. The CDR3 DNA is TGTGCCAGCAGCCTAGCGGGGGAGTACCAAGAGACCCAGTACTTC.

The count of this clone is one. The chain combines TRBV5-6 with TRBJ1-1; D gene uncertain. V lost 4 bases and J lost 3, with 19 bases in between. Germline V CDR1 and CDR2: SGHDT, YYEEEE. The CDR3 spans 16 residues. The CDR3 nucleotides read TGTGCCAGCAGCCCGGCCTGGAAGGGCGTGGACACTGAAGCTTTCTTT. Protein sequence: CASSPAWKGVDTEAFF.

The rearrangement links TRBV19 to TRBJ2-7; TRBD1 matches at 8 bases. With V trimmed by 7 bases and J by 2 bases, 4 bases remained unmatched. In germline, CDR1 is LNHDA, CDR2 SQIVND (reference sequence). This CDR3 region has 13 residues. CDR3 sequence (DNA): TGTGCCAGTATGGACAGGGCTACCTACGAGCAGTACTTC. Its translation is CASMDRATYEQYF.

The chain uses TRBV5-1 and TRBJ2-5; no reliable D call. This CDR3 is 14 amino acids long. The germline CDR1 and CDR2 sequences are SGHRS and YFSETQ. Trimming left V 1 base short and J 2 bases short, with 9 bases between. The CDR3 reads CASSLQPTQETQYF. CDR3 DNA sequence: TGCGCCAGCAGCTTGCAACCAACTCAAGAGACCCAGTACTTC.

CDR3: CASSSPGTEETQYF. CDR3 in DNA: TGTGCCAGCAGCTCGCCGGGGACAGAAGAGACCCAGTACTTC. The V gene is TRBV5-4, the J gene TRBJ2-5; 7 positions agree with TRBD1. Trimming took 3 bases from V and 3 from J; bases not matched to a gene: 5. The germline CDR1 and CDR2 sequences are SGHNT and YYREEE (reference sequence). This CDR3 comprises 14 residues. The full variable domain, rest sourced from reference TRBV5-4 and TRBJ2-5, is ETGVTQSPTHLIKTRGQQVTLRCSSQSGHNTVSWYQQALGQGPQFIFQYYREEENGRGNFPPRFSGLQFPNYSSELNVNALELDDSALYLCASSSPGTEETQYFGPGTRLLVL.

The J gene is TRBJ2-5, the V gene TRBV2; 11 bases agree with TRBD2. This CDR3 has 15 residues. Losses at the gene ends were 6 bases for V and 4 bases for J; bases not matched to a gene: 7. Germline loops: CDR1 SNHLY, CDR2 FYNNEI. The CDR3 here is CASSGSGGAGETQYF. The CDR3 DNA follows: TGTGCCAGCAGCGGTAGCGGGGGGGCCGGAGAGACCCAGTACTTC.